This T cell receptor (beta chain) was identified in a study of T-cell memory formation after mild COVID-19. About the research overall: Across donors, TCR clusters were largely donor specific. Study results and caveats: Clones contracting over day 15 to 85 were CD4/CD8 balanced, with later expanders leaning CD4+. In second-wave clones peaking day 37, SARS-CoV-2 specificity remained unconfirmed.

Libraries for TCRalpha and TCRbeta carried sample barcodes and unique molecular identifiers via 5'RACE. Using its own MiXCR run on the 5' RACE reads, TCRdb lists one record per CDR3 protein. The data contain approximately 350,000 distinct CDR3 sequences, 25% to 30% of them singletons. Concerning this clonotype: Its cognate antigen is unknown.

Between the trimmed V and J ends, which lost 7 bases and 0 bases, there was a span of 17 bases. The CDR3 covers 16 residues. This receptor was obtained from an adult woman who had mild COVID-19 (a few samples of this study predate the infection). Cell type and time point are not known. Sequencing input: PBMCs or a T cell subset sorted from them (not recorded which). The chain joins TRBV12-3 or TRBV12-4 to TRBJ2-3; possibly TRBD2 for D (5 bases). Written as DNA, the CDR3 is TGTGCCAGCACAAGCCTTAACGGGGAGAGCACAGATACGCAGTATTTT. It is translated as CASTSLNGESTDTQYF.